This T cell receptor beta chain was sequenced during a study of CD8 T cells in ankylosing spondylitis. General study findings and limits: Some of these motif variants have turned up before, in reports on reactive arthritis synovial fluid and blood. The study identified a TCR beta motif of several highly homologous variants that appeared characteristic of ankylosing spondylitis blood. Significantly higher representation of disease-linked clones was reported for matched ankylosing spondylitis synovial fluid.

TCRdb re-called the 5' RACE reads through MiXCR, storing one row per CDR3 protein. The sample yields a few hundred thousand distinct CDR3 sequences, 15% to 20% seen once. As for this clonotype: The antigen is not known.

CDR1 is MDHEN and CDR2 is SYDVKM in the germline V gene. CDR3 length: 15 amino acids. The ends lost 6 bases at V and 4 bases at J; junction bases unmatched: 11. The sequenced sample was blood, either unsorted or a sorted T cell fraction (not recorded which). The clonotype originates from a male donor with ankylosing spondylitis. The chain links TRBV28 to TRBJ2-7; 8 bases align to TRBD2. The CDR3, as DNA: TGTGCCAGCAGATATAGCGGGAAGTCTCTGTACGAGCAGTACTTC. Translating it yields CASRYSGKSLYEQYF. Looking up the rest from reference TRBV28 and TRBJ2-7 gives the full variable domain: DVKVTQSSRYLVKRTGEKVFLECVQDMDHENMFWYRQDPGLGLRLIYFSYDVKMKEKGDIPEGYSVSREKKERFSLILESASTNQTSMYLCASRYSGKSLYEQYFGPGTRLTVT.